This paragraph covers one T cell receptor (beta chain) sequence. As yet, its antigen is unknown. This entry belongs to a study of graft-versus-host responses after intestinal transplantation. TCRdb's copy holds only in-frame clones and misses some; the assay was immunoSEQ multiplex PCR. The table records roughly 51,000 clones, 80% to 90% of them present only once. V was clipped by 5 bases and J by 5 bases, with 13 bases between them. The CDR3 runs to 13 residues. CDR1 and CDR2 (germline): MDHEN, SYDVKM. This chain links TRBV28 with TRBJ2-7; unclear D gene. Sequences were derived from unstimulated CD4+ T cells sorted from spleen or lymph node cells, sampled before transplant. The sequence came from a human donor who was the organ donor for an intestinal transplant. For the CDR3, the DNA is TGTGCCAGCAGTCTCCCTACCCCCCACGAGCAGTACTTC. Its translation is CASSLPTPHEQYF.